This T cell receptor (beta chain) was sequenced for a study of blood T cell repertoires in COVID-19. In the original workflow: Estimation of nucleated cell counts relied on the amplification of reference gene primers. Data came from immunoSEQ multiplex PCR; TCRdb stores just in-frame clones and leaves some out. V, J and clone size derive from that table, while D and trimming were established from the DNA sequence. Among roughly 140,000 clones listed, 79% were seen once. Germline CDR1 and CDR2: SGHRS and YFSETQ. V lost 4 bases, J lost 5 bases, and 8 bases stayed unmatched. The CDR3 loop spans 14 amino acids.

The receptor was derived from a man over 45 with active or convalescent COVID-19. Sequenced: peripheral blood. The rearrangement uses TRBV5-1 and TRBJ1-2, with 7 bases that match TRBD1. In DNA, the CDR3 is TGCGCCAGCAGCCCGTGGGACAGCTCTTATGGCTACACCTTC. Amino acid sequence: CASSPWDSSYGYTF.